One and the same sample provided the 14 T cell receptor beta chains below, sequenced in a study of CD8+ T cells in alopecia areata. RNA was extracted and reverse transcribed into cDNA as the sequencing template. Using immunoSEQ multiplex PCR, the repertoire was profiled, and TCRdb retains in-frame clones only, with some absent. The repertoire holds some 150,000 clones, with approximately 56% as singletons. Material for sequencing was CD8+ T cells sorted from blood. These receptors were collected from a human donor in good health.

The chain combines TRBV27 with TRBJ1-1; no definite D call. The CDR3 sequence is 13 residues long. CDR1 and CDR2 (germline): MNHEY, SMNVEV (reference sequence). V shed 6 bases and J shed 1 base, with 9 bases lying between them. The CDR3 coding sequence is TGTGCCAGCAGACGAAGAGGGAACACTGAAGCTTTCTTT. Translated: CASRRRGNTEAFF.

This chain links TRBV29-1 with TRBJ2-5; weak D call: TRBD1 (5 bases). The CDR3 runs to 12 residues. CDR1 is SQVTM and CDR2 is ANQGSEA in the germline V gene. The germline V and J ends were trimmed by 5 bases and 4 bases, with 11 bases remaining between them. CDR3 loop: CSVSGNPETQYF. Written as DNA, the CDR3 is TGCAGCGTTTCAGGGAATCCAGAGACCCAGTACTTC.

The chain couples TRBV7-2 to TRBJ2-7; the D is unclear. Per germline, CDR1 SGHTA and CDR2 FQGNSA. This CDR3 is 15 amino acids long. V lost 8 bases and J 4 bases, leaving 21 bases between the germline ends. The DNA for the CDR3 is TGTGCCAGCTGGTATCGTTCGGGCCCCTTTTACGAGCAGTACTTC. As protein: CASWYRSGPFYEQYF.

The chain joins TRBV6-6 to TRBJ2-5; 9 bases map to TRBD1. The V and J ends lost 7 bases and 2 bases, in that order; junction bases with no gene match: 11. The CDR3 is 16 amino acids. Germline V CDR1 and CDR2: MNHNY, SVGAGI (reference sequence). CDR3 nucleotide sequence: TGTGCCAGCACCTTGGGACAGGGAGGGTCACAAGAGACCCAGTACTTC. Translated: CASTLGQGGSQETQYF.

The CDR3 nucleotides are TGTGCCAGCACCTTTGGGGAGACCCAGTACTTC. It is translated as CASTFGETQYF. The V call is TRBV6-5, the J call TRBJ2-5, with no clear D. This CDR3 is built from 11 residues. Germline CDR1 MNHEY, CDR2 SVGAGI. Trimming stripped 7 bases from V and 5 bases from J, with 8 bases between.

The CDR3 sequence: CASSQTRNYKWETQYF. The DNA for the CDR3 is TGTGCCAGCAGCCAGACCCGTAATTACAAGTGGGAGACCCAGTACTTC. The gene calls are TRBV7-9 and TRBJ2-5, with no clear D. The CDR3 extends over 16 amino acids. In germline, CDR1 is SEHNR, CDR2 FQNEAQ (reference sequence). Trimming removed 5 bases at V and 5 bases at J, with 21 bases between.

This clone turned up a few times. Since a far larger clone is one base different, this is likely a read error. This chain connects TRBV4-2 to TRBJ2-1; D gene unclear. The V end lost 5 bases, the J end lost 8 bases, and 22 bases lay between the germline ends. The CDR3 loop spans 16 amino acids. The V gene's germline CDR1 is LGHNA and CDR2 YNFKEQ. The CDR3 sequence is CASSTQAGRSLDEQFF. CDR3 bases: TGTGCCAGCAGCACCCAGGCAGGCCGGTCTTTGGATGAGCAGTTCTTC.

Note on this clone: The same CDR3 arises from other DNA sequences in this sample as well. This chain joins TRBV30 and TRBJ2-7, with D tentatively TRBD2 (5 bases). Germline assignment: CDR1 GTSNPN and CDR2 SVGIG (reference sequence). The CDR3 has 13 amino acids. The V gene lost 0 bases and the J gene lost 0 bases, with 6 bases spanning the gap. DNA for the CDR3: TGTGCCTGGAGTGTTGGGAGCTCCTACGAGCAGTACTTC. This translates into CAWSVGSSYEQYF.

The rearrangement joins TRBV6-5 to TRBJ2-3; D possibly matches TRBD1 or TRBD2 (5 bases each). Trimming pared 4 bases from V and 1 base from J, leaving 9 bases between. This CDR3 contains 14 residues. The germline V gene has CDR1 MNHEY and CDR2 SVGAGI. The CDR3 reads CASSSGTGTDTQYF. Written as DNA, the CDR3 is TGTGCCAGCAGTTCCGGGACCGGCACAGATACGCAGTATTTT.

CDR3 sequence: CASSVSGTSYEQYF. The CDR3 nucleotides read TGTGCCAGCAGCGTGAGCGGGACTTCCTACGAGCAGTACTTC. The gene calls are TRBV9 and TRBJ2-7, with 7 bases lining up with TRBD2. Germline V CDR1 and CDR2: SGDLS, YYNGEE. The CDR3 contains 14 residues. Germline trimming cut 2 bases from V and 1 base from J; bases unmatched to any gene: 3.

V is TRBV19 and J is TRBJ1-1; 7 bases align to TRBD1. The CDR3 is 13 residues long. The V segment lost 3 bases and the J segment 10 bases; nucleotides outside the gene matches: 8. CDR1 and CDR2 (germline): LNHDA, SQIVND (reference sequence). The CDR3 protein is CASSMGTVKGAFF. For the CDR3, the DNA is TGTGCCAGTAGTATGGGGACAGTCAAAGGAGCTTTCTTT.

The chain couples TRBV27 to TRBJ1-1, with D possibly matching TRBD1 (5 bases). Trimming removed 2 bases from V and 3 bases from J, with 10 bases in between. This CDR3 comprises 14 residues. Germline lookup yields CDR1 MNHEY and CDR2 SMNVEV (reference sequence). The CDR3 loop reads CASSLQGSDTEAFF. CDR3 DNA sequence: TGTGCCAGCAGTTTACAGGGATCGGACACTGAAGCTTTCTTT.

The chain is built from TRBV29-1 and TRBJ2-1; weak D call: TRBD2 (6 bases). There are 14 residues in the CDR3. Germline CDR1 and CDR2: SQVTM and ANQGSEA. CDR3 bases: TGCAGTGTGAGGGCGTGGGACTTGGGGAATGAGCAGTTCTTC. It specifies CSVRAWDLGNEQFF.

The rearrangement joins TRBV9 to TRBJ2-7; 9 bases line up with TRBD1. V shed 3 bases, J shed 3 bases, and the junction held 7 bases outside the gene matches. Germline CDR1 is SGDLS and CDR2 is YYNGEE. This CDR3 contains 15 residues. The CDR3 sequence: CASSAGTGLVYEQYF. The CDR3 nucleotides are TGTGCCAGCAGCGCCGGGACAGGGTTGGTCTACGAGCAGTACTTC.